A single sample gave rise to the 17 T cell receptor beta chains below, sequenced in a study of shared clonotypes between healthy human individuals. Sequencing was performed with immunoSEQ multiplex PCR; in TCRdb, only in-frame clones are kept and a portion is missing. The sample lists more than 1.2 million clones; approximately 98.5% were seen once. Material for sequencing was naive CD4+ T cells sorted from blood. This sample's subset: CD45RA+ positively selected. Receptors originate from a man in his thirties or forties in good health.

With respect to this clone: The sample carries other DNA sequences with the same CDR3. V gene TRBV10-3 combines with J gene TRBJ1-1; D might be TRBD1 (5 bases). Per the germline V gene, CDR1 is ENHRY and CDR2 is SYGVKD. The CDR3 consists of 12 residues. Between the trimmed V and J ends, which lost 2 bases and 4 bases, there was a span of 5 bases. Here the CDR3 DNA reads TGTGCCATCAGTGAGAGGGGCACTGAAGCTTTCTTT. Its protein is CAISERGTEAFF.

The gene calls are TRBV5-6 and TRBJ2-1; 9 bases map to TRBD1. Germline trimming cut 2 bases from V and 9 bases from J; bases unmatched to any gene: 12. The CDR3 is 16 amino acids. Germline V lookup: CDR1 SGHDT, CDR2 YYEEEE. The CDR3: CASSFGDRVGYGEQFF. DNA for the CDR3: TGTGCCAGCAGCTTTGGGGACAGGGTGGGATATGGTGAGCAGTTCTTC.

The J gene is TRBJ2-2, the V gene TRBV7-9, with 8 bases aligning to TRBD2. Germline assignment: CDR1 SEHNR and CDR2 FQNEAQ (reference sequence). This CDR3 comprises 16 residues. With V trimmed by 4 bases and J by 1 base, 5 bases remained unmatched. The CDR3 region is CASSSSGGQNTGELFF. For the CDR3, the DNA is TGTGCCAGCAGCTCATCGGGGGGGCAGAACACCGGGGAGCTGTTTTTT.

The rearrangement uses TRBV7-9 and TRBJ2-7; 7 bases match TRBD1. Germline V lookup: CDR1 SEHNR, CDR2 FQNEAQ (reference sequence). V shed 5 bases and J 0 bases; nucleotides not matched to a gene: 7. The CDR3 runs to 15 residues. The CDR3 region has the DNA TGTGCCAGCAGCCTACAGGGGAGCTACTCCTACGAGCAGTACTTC. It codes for CASSLQGSYSYEQYF.

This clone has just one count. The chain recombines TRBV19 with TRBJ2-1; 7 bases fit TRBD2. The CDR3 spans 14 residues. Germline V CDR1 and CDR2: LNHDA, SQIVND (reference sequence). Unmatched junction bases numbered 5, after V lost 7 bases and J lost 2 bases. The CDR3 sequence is CASKPGGPYNEQFF. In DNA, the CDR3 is TGTGCCAGTAAACCGGGAGGACCCTACAATGAGCAGTTCTTC.

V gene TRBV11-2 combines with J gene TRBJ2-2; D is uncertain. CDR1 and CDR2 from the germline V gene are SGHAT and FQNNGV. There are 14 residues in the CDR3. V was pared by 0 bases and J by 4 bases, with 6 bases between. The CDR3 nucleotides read TGTGCCAGCAGCTTAGATTGGGGCACCGGGGAGCTGTTTTTT. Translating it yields CASSLDWGTGELFF.

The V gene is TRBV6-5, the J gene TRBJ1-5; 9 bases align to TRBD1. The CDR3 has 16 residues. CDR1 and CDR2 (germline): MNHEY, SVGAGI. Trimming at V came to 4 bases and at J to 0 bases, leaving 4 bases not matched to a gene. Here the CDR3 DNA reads TGTGCCAGCAGTTCCTGGACAGGGGATAGCAATCAGCCCCAGCATTTT. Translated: CASSSWTGDSNQPQHF.

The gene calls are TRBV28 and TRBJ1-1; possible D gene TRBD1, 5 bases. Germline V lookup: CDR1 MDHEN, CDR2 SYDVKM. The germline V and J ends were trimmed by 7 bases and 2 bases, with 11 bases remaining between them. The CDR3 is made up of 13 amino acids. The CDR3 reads CASIRGVNTEAFF. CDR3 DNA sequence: TGTGCCAGCATCCGAGGGGTAAACACTGAAGCTTTCTTT.

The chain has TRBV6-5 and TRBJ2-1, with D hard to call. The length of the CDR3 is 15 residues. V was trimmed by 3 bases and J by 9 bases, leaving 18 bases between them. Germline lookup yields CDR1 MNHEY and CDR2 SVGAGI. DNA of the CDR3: TGTGCCAGCAGTTATCAAAACACGGCGGTGAGTGAGCAGTTCTTC. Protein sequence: CASSYQNTAVSEQFF.

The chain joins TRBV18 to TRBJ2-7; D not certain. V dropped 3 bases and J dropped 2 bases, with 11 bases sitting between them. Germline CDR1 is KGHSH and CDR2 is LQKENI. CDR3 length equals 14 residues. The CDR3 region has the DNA TGTGCCAGCTCACCTGGCGTTATAACCTACGAGCAGTACTTC. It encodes CASSPGVITYEQYF.

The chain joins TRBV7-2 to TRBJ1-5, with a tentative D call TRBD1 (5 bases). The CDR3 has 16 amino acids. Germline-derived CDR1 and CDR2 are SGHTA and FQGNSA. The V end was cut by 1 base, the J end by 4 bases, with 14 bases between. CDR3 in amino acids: CASSLGGRRVNQPQHF. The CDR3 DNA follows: TGTGCCAGCAGCTTAGGGGGCCGGAGGGTTAATCAGCCCCAGCATTTT. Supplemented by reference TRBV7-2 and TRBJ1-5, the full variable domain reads GAGVSQSPSNKVTEKGKDVELRCDPISGHTALYWYRQSLGQGLEFLIYFQGNSAPDKSGLPSDRFSAERTGGSVSTLTIQRTQQEDSAVYLCASSLGGRRVNQPQHFGDGTRLSIL.

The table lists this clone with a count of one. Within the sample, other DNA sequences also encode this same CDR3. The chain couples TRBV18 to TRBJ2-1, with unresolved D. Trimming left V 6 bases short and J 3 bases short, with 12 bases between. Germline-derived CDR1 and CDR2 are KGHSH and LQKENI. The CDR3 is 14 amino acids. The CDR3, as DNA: TGTGCCAGCTCCCCCTTGGCGGACTACAATGAGCAGTTCTTC. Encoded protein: CASSPLADYNEQFF. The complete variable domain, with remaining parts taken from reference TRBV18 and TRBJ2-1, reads NAGVMQNPRHLVRRRGQEARLRCSPMKGHSHVYWYRQLPEEGLKFMVYLQKENIIDESGMPKERFSAEFPKEGPSILRIQQVVRGDSAAYFCASSPLADYNEQFFGPGTRLTVL.

Here the CDR3 reads CASSFRRTSGYTF. CDR3 coding DNA: TGTGCCAGCAGCTTCCGCAGGACAAGCGGCTACACCTTC. The J gene is TRBJ1-2, the V gene TRBV7-2, with a tentative D call TRBD1 (5 bases). V lost 3 bases, J lost 8 bases, and 13 bases lay in between. Germline CDR1 reads SGHTA; CDR2 reads FQGNSA. The CDR3 loop spans 13 amino acids.

CDR3 nucleotides: TGTGCCAGCAGTTTGGGAACCCGTCGACAGGCGCAAGAGACCCAGTACTTC. Translation gives CASSLGTRRQAQETQYF. This sequence joins TRBV28 and TRBJ2-5; a possible D gene is TRBD1 (6 bases). This CDR3 has 17 amino acids. The V end lost 3 bases, the J end lost 2 bases, and 19 bases lay between the germline ends. Germline CDR1 reads MDHEN; CDR2 reads SYDVKM. The entire variable domain, with the rest obtained from reference TRBV28 and TRBJ2-5, is as follows: DVKVTQSSRYLVKRTGEKVFLECVQDMDHENMFWYRQDPGLGLRLIYFSYDVKMKEKGDIPEGYSVSREKKERFSLILESASTNQTSMYLCASSLGTRRQAQETQYFGPGTRLLVL.

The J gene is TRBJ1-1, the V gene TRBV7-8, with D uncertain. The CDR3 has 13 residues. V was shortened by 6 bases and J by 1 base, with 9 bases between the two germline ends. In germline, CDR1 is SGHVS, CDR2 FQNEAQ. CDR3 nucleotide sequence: TGTGCCAGCAGTCCCCGGACGAACACTGAAGCTTTCTTT. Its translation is CASSPRTNTEAFF.

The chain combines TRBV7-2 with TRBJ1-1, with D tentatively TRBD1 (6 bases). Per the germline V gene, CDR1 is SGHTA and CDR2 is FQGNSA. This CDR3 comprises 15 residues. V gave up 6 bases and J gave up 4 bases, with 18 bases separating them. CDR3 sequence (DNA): TGTGCCAGCAGTCCGGGGACACTCTCAGCCACTGAAGCTTTCTTT. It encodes CASSPGTLSATEAFF. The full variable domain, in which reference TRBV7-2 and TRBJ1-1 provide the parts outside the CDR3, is GAGVSQSPSNKVTEKGKDVELRCDPISGHTALYWYRQSLGQGLEFLIYFQGNSAPDKSGLPSDRFSAERTGGSVSTLTIQRTQQEDSAVYLCASSPGTLSATEAFFGQGTRLTVV.

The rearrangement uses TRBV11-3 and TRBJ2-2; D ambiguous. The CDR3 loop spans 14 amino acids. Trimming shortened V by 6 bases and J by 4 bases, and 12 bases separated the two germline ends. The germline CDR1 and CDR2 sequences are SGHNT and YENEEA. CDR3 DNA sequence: TGTGCCAGCAGTCCCTCGAGGTTCACCGGGGAGCTGTTTTTT. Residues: CASSPSRFTGELFF. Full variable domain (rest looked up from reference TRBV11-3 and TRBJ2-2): EAGVVQSPRYKIIEKKQPVAFWCNPISGHNTLYWYLQNLGQGPELLIRYENEEAVDDSQLPKDRFSAERLKGVDSTLKIQPAELGDSAVYLCASSPSRFTGELFFGEGSRLTVL.